A selection of T cell receptor beta chains follows, all from one sample in a study of OX40 agonist ivuxolimab in advanced cancers. Clones were read by immunoSEQ multiplex PCR, and TCRdb kept only the in-frame ones, dropping some. Among approximately 49,000 clones listed, around 84% were seen once. Here the sequenced sample was CD4+ or CD8+ T cells sorted from blood, taken in a trial of the OX40 agonist ivuxolimab. The receptors here all came from an adult with an advanced solid tumor such as melanoma, head and neck, liver or kidney cancer. Each CDR3 is given with its conserved first and last residue. Each record gives: CDR3 length, V gene, D gene, J gene, clone size, CDR3 protein, CDR3 DNA. D genes are given only for firm matches. The size field is filled for only some rows; it gives once, few, many or a size class.

>14|TRBV4-1|.|TRBJ2-7|.
CASSQDGAIYEQYF
TGCGCCAGCAGCCAAGATGGGGCGATCTACGAGCAGTACTTC
>12|TRBV7-9|.|TRBJ2-5|.
CASRGGVETQYF
TGTGCCAGCAGGGGGGGCGTCGAGACCCAGTACTTC
>11|TRBV5-4|.|TRBJ2-7|.
CASTSEYEQYF
TGTGCCAGCACCTCAGAGTACGAGCAGTACTTC
>13|TRBV11-3|TRBD1|TRBJ1-1|few
CASRQGMNTEAFF
TGTGCCAGTCGACAGGGGATGAACACTGAAGCTTTCTTT
>12|TRBV9|.|TRBJ2-2|.
CASSVVPGELFF
TGTGCCAGCAGCGTAGTCCCCGGGGAGCTGTTTTTT
>14|TRBV2|.|TRBJ2-1|.
CAWETRDSYNEQFF
TGTGCCTGGGAAACAAGGGACTCCTACAATGAGCAGTTCTTC
>14|TRBV10-2|.|TRBJ2-7|.
CASSDWGRPYEQYF
TGCGCCAGCAGTGATTGGGGGAGGCCCTACGAGCAGTACTTC
>14|TRBV7-2|.|TRBJ2-7|.
CASSLVGGADEQYF
TGTGCCAGCAGCTTAGTGGGGGGGGCCGACGAGCAGTACTTC
>17|TRBV7-9|.|TRBJ1-1|once
CASSLIVAFGENTEAFF
TGTGCCAGCAGCTTAATAGTAGCCTTCGGGGAGAACACTGAAGCTTTCTTT
>15|TRBV29-1|TRBD1|TRBJ2-2|.
CSVGGGQGNTGELFF
TGCAGCGTTGGGGGTGGACAGGGGAACACCGGGGAGCTGTTTTTT
>15|TRBV7-8|TRBD1|TRBJ2-7|medium-sized
CASREHRGPSYEQYF
TGTGCCAGCAGGGAACACAGGGGGCCATCCTACGAGCAGTACTTC
>12|TRBV5-1|.|TRBJ2-5|.
CASSLIGETQYF
TGCGCCAGCAGCTTGATTGGTGAGACCCAGTACTTC
>16|TRBV7-9|.|TRBJ2-1|.
CASSSRPPSPYNEQFF
TGTGCCAGCAGCTCACGCCCCCCTTCTCCCTACAATGAGCAGTTCTTC
>16|TRBV5-6|TRBD1|TRBJ2-5|.
CASSWRDRGYQETQYF
TGTGCCAGCAGCTGGCGGGACAGGGGGTACCAAGAGACCCAGTACTTC
>13|TRBV6-4|TRBD1|TRBJ2-3|once
CASGDRGADTQYF
TGTGCCAGCGGGGACAGGGGAGCAGATACGCAGTATTTT
>14|TRBV30|TRBD1|TRBJ1-1|few
CAWIHKTGYTEAFF
TGTGCCTGGATTCATAAGACAGGGTACACTGAAGCTTTCTTT
>13|TRBV13|.|TRBJ1-2|.
CASSSRSGYGYTF
TGTGCCAGCAGCTCAAGGTCGGGCTATGGCTACACCTTC
>17|TRBV10-3|.|TRBJ1-1|once
CAISERNPLGVDTEAFF
TGTGCCATCAGTGAGCGCAATCCCCTGGGGGTGGACACTGAAGCTTTCTTT
>15|TRBV6-5|TRBD2|TRBJ2-7|.
CASSPLRAGEVWQYF
TGTGCCAGCAGTCCCTTACGAGCGGGGGAGGTTTGGCAGTACTTC
>17|TRBV11-3|TRBD2|TRBJ2-3|.
CASSHPRSGGEPDTQYF
TGTGCCAGCAGCCACCCCCGCAGCGGGGGCGAGCCAGATACGCAGTATTTT
>13|TRBV2|.|TRBJ1-4|.
CASKGLTNEKLFF
TGTGCCAGCAAAGGGCTAACTAATGAAAAACTGTTTTTT
>11|TRBV30|.|TRBJ1-2|.
CAWSEGHGYTF
TGTGCCTGGAGTGAGGGCCATGGCTACACCTTC
>15|TRBV19|TRBD1|TRBJ1-1|.
CASSSSGTGNTEAFF
TGTGCCAGTAGTTCGAGCGGGACAGGGAACACTGAAGCTTTCTTT
>15|TRBV6-1|.|TRBJ2-5|.
CASSEFTDGGETQYF
TGTGCCAGCAGTGAATTTACGGACGGGGGAGAGACCCAGTACTTC
>15|TRBV5-1|.|TRBJ1-6|.
CASSETSSYNSPLHF
TGCGCCAGCAGCGAAACAAGTTCCTATAATTCACCCCTCCACTTT
>19|TRBV11-2|.|TRBJ1-1|.
CASSFPAGSPSAVNTEAFF
TGTGCCAGCAGCTTCCCCGCTGGGAGCCCTAGCGCCGTGAACACTGAAGCTTTCTTT
>13|TRBV27|.|TRBJ2-1|.
CASSFGTDNEQFF
TGTGCCAGCAGTTTCGGGACCGACAATGAGCAGTTCTTC
>14|TRBV7-9|.|TRBJ2-7|.
CASSSTRDRYEQYF
TGTGCCAGCAGCTCGACCCGGGATCGCTACGAGCAGTACTTC
>14|TRBV6-1|.|TRBJ1-3|.
CASSEATAGNTIYF
TGTGCCAGCAGTGAAGCGACGGCAGGAAACACCATATATTTT
>15|TRBV27|.|TRBJ2-3|.
CASRVGTTAADTQYF
TGTGCCAGCAGGGTTGGCACTACGGCGGCAGATACGCAGTATTTT
>15|TRBV27|TRBD1|TRBJ2-1|.
CASRSQTGVYNEQFF
TGTGCCAGCCGTTCCCAAACAGGGGTGTACAATGAGCAGTTCTTC
>15|TRBV7-9|.|TRBJ2-7|.
CASSLERTVSYEQYF
TGTGCCAGCAGCTTAGAGCGGACGGTCTCCTACGAGCAGTACTTC
>15|TRBV2|TRBD1|TRBJ2-7|.
CASSESRGLIYEQYF
TGTGCCAGCAGTGAAAGTAGGGGGCTGATCTACGAGCAGTACTTC
>14|TRBV28|TRBD1|TRBJ2-7|.
CASSPRTGGSEQYF
TGTGCCAGCAGTCCCCGGACAGGGGGGTCCGAGCAGTACTTC
>13|TRBV27|TRBD1|TRBJ2-7|.
CASSLGQLYEQYF
TGTGCCAGCAGTTTGGGACAGCTCTACGAGCAGTACTTC
>14|TRBV4-1|.|TRBJ2-7|.
CASSQSPSRYEQYF
TGCGCCAGCAGCCAGTCGCCTAGCCGTTACGAGCAGTACTTC
>12|TRBV18|.|TRBJ2-1|.
CASSPPGNEQFF
TGTGCCAGCTCACCACCGGGGAATGAGCAGTTCTTC
>17|TRBV28|.|TRBJ2-2|.
CASSLFGFGTRTGELFF
TGTGCCAGCAGTTTGTTCGGTTTCGGTACCCGAACCGGGGAGCTGTTTTTT
>16|TRBV27|.|TRBJ2-3|.
CASSSLAAPSADTQYF
TGTGCCAGCAGTTCCCTAGCTGCACCTTCCGCGGATACGCAGTATTTT
>16|TRBV4-3|TRBD1|TRBJ1-1|.
CASSQDLTGGGTEAFF
TGCGCCAGCAGCCAAGATTTAACAGGGGGAGGAACTGAAGCTTTCTTT
>17|TRBV19|TRBD2|TRBJ2-1|few
CASSITAGDSFYNEQFF
TGTGCCAGTAGTATAACAGCGGGAGACTCATTTTACAATGAGCAGTTCTTC
>16|TRBV7-9|TRBD2|TRBJ2-7|.
CASSLDGDYLSYEQYF
TGTGCCAGCAGCTTAGATGGGGACTACCTCTCCTACGAGCAGTACTTC
>16|TRBV9|TRBD2|TRBJ2-2|.
CASSEAERGYTGELFF
TGTGCCAGCAGCGAGGCGGAGCGGGGCTACACCGGGGAGCTGTTTTTT
>16|TRBV4-3|.|TRBJ2-1|.
CASSQGWAGTYNEQFF
TGCGCCAGCAGCCAAGGCTGGGCCGGGACCTACAATGAGCAGTTCTTC